Listed here are 21 T cell receptor beta chains from one sample, sequenced in a study of OX40 agonist ivuxolimab in advanced cancers. The table came from immunoSEQ multiplex PCR; TCRdb's copy has only in-frame clones and leaves some out. Altogether tens of thousands of clones are present, roughly 80% being singletons, with the ten largest covering approximately 0.7%. The specimen was CD4+ or CD8+ T cells sorted from blood, collected in a trial of the OX40 agonist ivuxolimab. These receptors were taken from an adult with an advanced solid tumor such as melanoma, head and neck, liver or kidney cancer.

The chain combines TRBV19 with TRBJ2-7, with 9 bases aligning to TRBD1. The CDR3 is 14 residues long. Looked up from germline, CDR1 is LNHDA and CDR2 is SQIVND (reference sequence). J gave up 6 bases and V 5 bases, and 8 bases lay outside the gene matches. CDR3 amino acids: CASSSRDRAPEQYF. CDR3 DNA sequence: TGTGCCAGTAGTTCCCGGGACAGGGCCCCCGAGCAGTACTTC.

The chain recombines TRBV18 with TRBJ1-2; D might be TRBD1 (5 bases). CDR1 and CDR2 (germline): KGHSH, LQKENI. The CDR3 spans 14 residues. V dropped 3 bases and J dropped 4 bases, with 12 bases sitting between them. CDR3 sequence (DNA): TGTGCCAGCTCACCCCTAACGGGGCCCTATGGCTACACCTTC. Its protein is CASSPLTGPYGYTF.

The rearrangement uses TRBV7-9 and TRBJ1-2; possible D gene TRBD1, 5 bases. Germline V lookup: CDR1 SEHNR, CDR2 FQNEAQ (reference sequence). This CDR3 region has 17 residues. Trimming shortened V by 1 base and J by 4 bases, and 19 bases separated the two germline ends. CDR3 bases: TGTGCCAGCAGCTTAGGCGGTTGGCAGGGTGTTTTCTATGGCTACACCTTC. It encodes CASSLGGWQGVFYGYTF.

The chain's CDR3 is CASSLDTNEQFF. As DNA, the CDR3 is TGTGCCAGCAGCTTGGATACGAATGAGCAGTTCTTC. This chain links TRBV5-4 with TRBJ2-1; no firm D call. V was pared by 0 bases and J by 7 bases, with 5 bases between. The CDR3 runs to 12 residues. The germline gives CDR1 SGHNT, CDR2 YYREEE (reference sequence).

This sequence joins TRBV6-5 and TRBJ1-1; D remains ambiguous. Between the trimmed V and J ends, which lost 6 bases and 0 bases, there was a span of 8 bases. Germline CDR1 and CDR2: MNHEY and SVGAGI. The CDR3 totals 13 residues. The CDR3 spells CASRVVLNTEAFF. CDR3 nucleotides: TGTGCCAGCAGGGTAGTCCTGAACACTGAAGCTTTCTTT.

The V call is TRBV2, the J call TRBJ2-7; D gene ambiguous. Trimming shortened V by 1 base and J by 6 bases, and 22 bases separated the two germline ends. The germline V gene has CDR1 SNHLY and CDR2 FYNNEI. The CDR3 loop spans 17 amino acids. The CDR3 region has the DNA TGTGCCAGCAGTGAAGACGGCGGCACAGTAAAACTCGGCGAGCAGTACTTC. It codes for CASSEDGGTVKLGEQYF.

The genes are TRBV10-2 and TRBJ1-4; D gene unclear. The CDR3 contains 13 residues. Between the trimmed V and J ends, which lost 6 bases and 3 bases, there was a span of 8 bases. CDR1 is WSHSY, CDR2 SAAADI, per germline. CDR3 sequence reads: CASSTGANEKLFF. CDR3 nucleotides: TGCGCCAGCAGCACCGGGGCTAATGAAAAACTGTTTTTT.

V usage is TRBV19 and J usage is TRBJ2-1; 12 bases are shared with TRBD2. The CDR3 is 17 amino acids. Germline V gives CDR1 LNHDA, CDR2 SQIVND (reference sequence). V lost 7 bases and J lost 0; bases outside the gene matches: 7. CDR3 sequence (DNA): TGTGCCAGTAAAACCGGGACTAGCGGGTCCTCCTACAATGAGCAGTTCTTC. Amino acid sequence: CASKTGTSGSSYNEQFF.

V gene TRBV20-1 combines with J gene TRBJ1-2, with 7 nucleotides matching TRBD1. The CDR3 totals 11 residues. Germline V CDR1 and CDR2: DFQATT, SNEGSKA (reference sequence). The V segment lost 5 bases and the J segment 8 bases; nucleotides outside the gene matches: 5. The CDR3 DNA reads TGCAGTGCTGTACAGGGGACGGGCTACACCTTC. It translates to CSAVQGTGYTF.

The V call is TRBV7-3, the J call TRBJ1-2; D remains ambiguous. V was shortened by 1 base and J by 2 bases, with 5 bases between the two germline ends. The CDR3 loop spans 13 amino acids. Germline-derived CDR1 and CDR2 are SGHTA and FQGTGA. CDR3 protein: CASSLNGNYGYTF. The CDR3 DNA reads as TGTGCCAGCAGCTTAAACGGAAACTATGGCTACACCTTC.

The chain couples TRBV10-3 to TRBJ1-1; maybe TRBD1 (5 bases). The CDR3 runs to 15 residues. Trimming shortened V by 2 bases and J by 4 bases, and 14 bases separated the two germline ends. In germline, CDR1 is ENHRY, CDR2 SYGVKD. The CDR3: CAISEGRGRGTEAFF. CDR3 DNA: TGTGCCATCAGTGAGGGAAGGGGTCGGGGCACTGAAGCTTTCTTT.

The V call is TRBV18, the J call TRBJ2-1, with D possibly TRBD1 on 5 matching bases. The CDR3 has 13 amino acids. Germline V lookup: CDR1 KGHSH, CDR2 LQKENI. V dropped 6 bases and J dropped 5 bases, with 11 bases sitting between them. The CDR3 nucleotides are TGTGCCAGCTCGGGGCAGGTAGACAATGAGCAGTTCTTC. As protein: CASSGQVDNEQFF.

J is TRBJ2-7 and V is TRBV18; no definite D call. CDR3 length equals 12 residues. Trimming took 2 bases from V and 6 from J, leaving 8 bases between them. Germline CDR1 and CDR2: KGHSH and LQKENI. CDR3 amino acids: CASSPSAGEQYF. As DNA, the CDR3 is TGTGCCAGCTCACCATCGGCTGGCGAGCAGTACTTC.

The chain uses TRBV30 and TRBJ2-3; 8 bases align to TRBD1. The CDR3 is 15 residues long. With 0 bases clipped from V and 10 bases from J, the junction kept 12 bases outside the gene matches. Looked up from germline, CDR1 is GTSNPN and CDR2 is SVGIG (reference sequence). The CDR3, as DNA: TGTGCCTGGAGTGTACTCGACAGGGGACCTGCCCCGCAGTATTTT. Amino acid sequence: CAWSVLDRGPAPQYF.

The chain couples TRBV11-2 to TRBJ2-7; D tentatively reads TRBD1 or TRBD2 (5 bases each). CDR1 SGHAT and CDR2 FQNNGV come from the germline V gene. This CDR3 comprises 15 residues. V dropped 0 bases and J dropped 2 bases, with 11 bases sitting between them. This CDR3 is CASSLDGTRAYEQYF. The CDR3 nucleotides read TGTGCCAGCAGCTTAGATGGGACCCGGGCCTACGAGCAGTACTTC. Filled out from reference TRBV11-2 and TRBJ2-7, the complete variable domain reads EAGVAQSPRYKIIEKRQSVAFWCNPISGHATLYWYQQILGQGPKLLIQFQNNGVVDDSQLPKDRFSAERLKGVDSTLKIQPAKLEDSAVYLCASSLDGTRAYEQYFGPGTRLTVT.

CDR3 amino acids: CASRTLRVEDSPLHF. Here the CDR3 DNA reads TGTGCCAGCAGGACCCTTCGGGTGGAGGACTCACCCCTCCACTTT. The gene calls are TRBV27 and TRBJ1-6; D is uncertain. Trimming left V 6 bases short and J 10 bases short, with 19 bases between. The CDR3 consists of 15 residues. Germline lookup yields CDR1 MNHEY and CDR2 SMNVEV (reference sequence).

This chain links TRBV7-2 with TRBJ2-7; 11 bases are a match to TRBD1. CDR3 length: 14 amino acids. After removal of 5 bases from V and 4 bases from J, the junction contained 4 bases not matched to a gene. Germline V gene lookup returns CDR1 SGHTA and CDR2 FQGNSA. In DNA, the CDR3 is TGTGCCAGCAGCCCCGGGGACAGGGGGTACGAGCAGTACTTC. Its protein is CASSPGDRGYEQYF.

The chain joins TRBV18 to TRBJ2-1; 7 bases map to TRBD1. Germline values: CDR1 KGHSH, CDR2 LQKENI. This CDR3 has 16 residues. The junction had 10 bases not matched to a gene; V was cut back by 6 bases and J by 2 bases. The CDR3 loop is CASSFGQVTTYNEQFF. The DNA for the CDR3 is TGTGCCAGCTCGTTCGGACAGGTTACCACCTACAATGAGCAGTTCTTC. Together with reference TRBV18 and TRBJ2-1, the CDR3 gives the full variable domain: NAGVMQNPRHLVRRRGQEARLRCSPMKGHSHVYWYRQLPEEGLKFMVYLQKENIIDESGMPKERFSAEFPKEGPSILRIQQVVRGDSAAYFCASSFGQVTTYNEQFFGPGTRLTVL.

J is TRBJ2-7 and V is TRBV5-1; 8 positions match TRBD2. This CDR3 has 16 amino acids. The germline gives CDR1 SGHRS, CDR2 YFSETQ. The V and J ends lost 0 bases and 5 bases, in that order; junction bases with no gene match: 10. As DNA, the CDR3 is TGCGCCAGCAGCTTGGTCCCCGCGGGGGGCGGGCACGAGCAGTACTTC. Protein: CASSLVPAGGGHEQYF.

The chain is built from TRBV5-8 and TRBJ2-7, with no clear D. The CDR3 consists of 17 residues. From germline, CDR1 is SGHTS and CDR2 YDEGEE. Between the trimmed V and J ends, which lost 4 bases and 0 bases, there was a span of 20 bases. The CDR3 loop is CASSKTSMGTSSYEQYF. In DNA form, the CDR3 reads TGTGCCAGCAGCAAAACCTCTATGGGCACCAGCTCCTACGAGCAGTACTTC. Full variable domain (rest looked up from reference TRBV5-8 and TRBJ2-7): EAGVTQSPTHLIKTRGQQATLRCSPISGHTSVYWYQQALGLGLQFLLWYDEGEERNRGNFPPRFSGRQFPNYSSELNVNALELEDSALYLCASSKTSMGTSSYEQYFGPGTRLTVT.

The rearrangement joins TRBV6-5 to TRBJ1-2; TRBD1 might be the D (5 bases). Trimming cost V 9 bases and J 7 bases, with 18 bases left between them. This CDR3 is built from 13 residues. Germline assignment: CDR1 MNHEY and CDR2 SVGAGI. The CDR3 here is CASLNSGSSGYTF. The CDR3 DNA reads as TGTGCCAGTTTAAACTCAGGGTCTTCTGGCTACACCTTC.